This record concerns one TCR beta chain sequence. What it binds is unknown. Time point in this sample: week 35, safety follow-up. Vaccination used 300 ug of mutant IDH1 20-mer peptide per dose, with topical imiquimod. New IDH1-mutant, ATRX-lost WHO grade 3 or 4 astrocytomas occurred in donors. The data were taken from a study of a mutant IDH1 vaccine in newly diagnosed glioma. Across the whole study: Of treated patients, roughly 62% were men and approximately 40% women, averaging roughly 37 years. Patients previously underwent radiotherapy, temozolomide, or both, and most underwent both.

V gave up 2 bases and J gave up 8 bases, with 27 bases separating them. Per the germline V gene, CDR1 is MDHEN and CDR2 is SYDVKM. The CDR3 has 18 residues. Study-level results: Researchers report vaccine-induced immune responses in over 90% of patients.

Some clones are missing from TCRdb's copy, which holds only in-frame ones; the method was immunoSEQ multiplex PCR. The table lists tens of thousands of clones, 92% of them singletons, with more than 2% in the top ten. Specimen: PBMCs, collected from a glioma patient whose treatment included an IDH1 peptide vaccine. The sequence was obtained from a man aged 45-65 years with glioma. The chain recombines TRBV28 with TRBJ2-5; either TRBD1 or TRBD2 may fit D (5 bases each). The DNA for the CDR3 is TGTGCCAGCAGTTTAGGGACCCTCGGGCCGGGACGTACGAAAACCCAGTACTTC. The encoded protein is CASSLGTLGPGRTKTQYF.